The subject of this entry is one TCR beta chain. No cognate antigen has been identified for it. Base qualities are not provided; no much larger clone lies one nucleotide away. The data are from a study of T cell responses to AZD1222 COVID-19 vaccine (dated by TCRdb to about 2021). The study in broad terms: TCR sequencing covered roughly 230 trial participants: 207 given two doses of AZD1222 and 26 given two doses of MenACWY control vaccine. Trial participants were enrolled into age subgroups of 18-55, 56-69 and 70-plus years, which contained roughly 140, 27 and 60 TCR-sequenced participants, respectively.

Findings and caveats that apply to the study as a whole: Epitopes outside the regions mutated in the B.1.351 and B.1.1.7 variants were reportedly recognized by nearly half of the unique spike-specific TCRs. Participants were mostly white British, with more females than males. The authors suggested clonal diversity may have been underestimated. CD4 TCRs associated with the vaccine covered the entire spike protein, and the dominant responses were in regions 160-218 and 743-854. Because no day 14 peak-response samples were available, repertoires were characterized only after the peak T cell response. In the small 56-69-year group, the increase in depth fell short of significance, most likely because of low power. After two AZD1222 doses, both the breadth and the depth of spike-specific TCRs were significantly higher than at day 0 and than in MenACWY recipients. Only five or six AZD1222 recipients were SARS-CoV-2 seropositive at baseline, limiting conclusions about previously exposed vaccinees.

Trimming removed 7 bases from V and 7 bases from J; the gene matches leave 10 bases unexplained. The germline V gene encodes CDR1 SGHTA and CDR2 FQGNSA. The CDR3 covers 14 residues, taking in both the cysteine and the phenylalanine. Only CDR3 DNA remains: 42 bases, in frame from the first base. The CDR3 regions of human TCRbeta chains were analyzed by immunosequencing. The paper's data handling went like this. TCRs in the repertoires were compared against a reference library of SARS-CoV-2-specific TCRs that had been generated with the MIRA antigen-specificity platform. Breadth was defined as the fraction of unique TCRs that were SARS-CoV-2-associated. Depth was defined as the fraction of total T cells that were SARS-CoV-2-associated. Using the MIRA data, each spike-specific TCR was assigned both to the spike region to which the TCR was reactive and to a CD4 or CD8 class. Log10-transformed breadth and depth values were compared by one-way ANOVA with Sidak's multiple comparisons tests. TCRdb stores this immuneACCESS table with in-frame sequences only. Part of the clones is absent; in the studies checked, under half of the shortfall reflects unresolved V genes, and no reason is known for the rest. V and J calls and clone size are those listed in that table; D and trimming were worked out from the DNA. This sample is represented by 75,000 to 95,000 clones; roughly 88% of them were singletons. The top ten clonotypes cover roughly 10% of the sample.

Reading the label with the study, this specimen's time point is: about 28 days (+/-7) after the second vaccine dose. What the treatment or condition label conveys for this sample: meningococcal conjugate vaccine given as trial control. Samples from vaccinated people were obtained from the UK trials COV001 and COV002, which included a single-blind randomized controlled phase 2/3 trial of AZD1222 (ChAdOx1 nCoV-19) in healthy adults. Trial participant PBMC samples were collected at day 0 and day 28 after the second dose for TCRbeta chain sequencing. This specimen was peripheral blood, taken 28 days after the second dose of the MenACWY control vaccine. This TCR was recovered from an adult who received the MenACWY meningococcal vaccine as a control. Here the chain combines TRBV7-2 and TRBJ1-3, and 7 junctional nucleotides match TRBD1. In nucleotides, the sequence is TGTGCCAGCAACCCAGGACAGGTCGGGAACACCATATATTTT. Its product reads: CASNPGQVGNTIYF.